Included here is one T cell receptor (beta chain) sequence, with context. As handled by the study authors: Nucleated cell counts were estimated from reference gene primer amplification. Generated by immunoSEQ multiplex PCR, the TCRdb table keeps only in-frame clones and is missing some. That table is the source of V, J and clone size, and D and trimming were worked out from the DNA. Of 300,000 to 400,000 clones listed, 89% were seen once; the top ten hold around 2.8%. Unmatched junction bases numbered 3, after V lost 5 bases and J lost 0 bases. This CDR3 has 16 amino acids. Looked up from germline, CDR1 is KGHSH and CDR2 is LQKENI. The source of the sample is a study of blood T cell repertoires in COVID-19. Study in general: PBMCs, B-cell-depleted T cells, or T cells provided the cDNA or gDNA that made up the material.

The Seattle site enrolled patients during active infection and followed them longitudinally. This TCR derives from a woman younger than 45 with COVID-19, enrolled during active disease. The rearrangement uses TRBV18 and TRBJ2-4; TRBD2 matches 11 bases. Specimen: peripheral blood. The CDR3 DNA sequence: TGTGCCAGCTCATCAGGGACTAGCGGAGCCAAAAACATTCAGTACTTC. As protein: CASSSGTSGAKNIQYF.